This T cell receptor (beta chain) was documented in a study of Ad26.COV2.S vaccination and SARS-CoV-2 variants. Study-wide results and limits: Post-vaccination breadth of spike-specific CD8+ and CD4+ T cell responses was reportedly substantial. Among vaccine recipients, spike-specific TCR breadth exceeded that of placebo recipients. It was found that vaccine and placebo recipients had similar non-spike TCR breadth.

The CDR3 sequence is 15 residues long. V gave up 6 bases and J gave up 4 bases, with 18 bases separating them. From germline, CDR1 is SEHNR and CDR2 FQNEAQ (reference sequence). Notes on this clone: The antigen is unknown.

As to treatment: over 15 received Ad26.COV2.S at low or high dose, single or two shots; about 5 received placebo; per-sample allocation not given. Sampling was done on day 63 after the first vaccine or placebo injection. Donation was by an adult aged 18-55 years who was in Boston. The protocol was immunoSEQ multiplex PCR, while the TCRdb copy is restricted to in-frame clones and leaves out a portion. This sample has 200,000 to 300,000 clones, with 87% found just once. Material: peripheral blood, obtained in a trial of Ad26.COV2.S vaccine versus placebo. The rearrangement joins TRBV7-9 to TRBJ1-2, with D hard to call. The clonotype was recovered from a person aged 18-60 years who received the Ad26.COV2.S COVID-19 vaccine or a placebo. The CDR3 sequence: CASRLNYGDGYGYTF. The CDR3 DNA sequence: TGTGCCAGCAGGTTGAACTACGGAGATGGCTATGGCTACACCTTC. The full variable domain, completed using reference TRBV7-9 and TRBJ1-2, is DTGVSQNPRHKITKRGQNVTFRCDPISEHNRLYWYRQTLGQGPEFLTYFQNEAQLEKSRLLSDRFSAERPKGSFSTLEIQRTEQGDSAMYLCASRLNYGDGYGYTFGSGTRLTVV.